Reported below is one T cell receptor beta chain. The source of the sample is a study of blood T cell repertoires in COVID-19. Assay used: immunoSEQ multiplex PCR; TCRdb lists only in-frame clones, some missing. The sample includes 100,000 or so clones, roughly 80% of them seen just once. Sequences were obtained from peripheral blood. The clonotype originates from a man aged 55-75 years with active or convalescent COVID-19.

CDR3 protein: CASTRDFSSTDTQYF. The CDR3 DNA follows: TGTGCCAGCACAAGGGACTTTTCTAGCACAGATACGCAGTATTTT. This chain joins TRBV6-5 and TRBJ2-3; tentative D call: TRBD2 (6 bases). Trimming removed 7 bases from V and 0 bases from J, with 14 bases in between. The CDR3 is 15 residues long. Germline CDR1 reads MNHEY; CDR2 reads SVGAGI.